This TCR beta chain appears in the sequencing data of a study of technical replicates of blood from several donors. Profiling relied on immunoSEQ multiplex PCR, and the TCRdb table lists in-frame clones only, not all of them. This table has approximately 59,000 clones, about 86% appearing once. This clone is medium-sized (0.01 to 0.1%) within its sample. The sequence was collected from a human donor in good health. Some clones in this sample may be carry-over from other donors' samples. The sample taken for sequencing was PBMCs.

CDR3 bases: TGTGCCAGCAGCCGCGATACTAGCGGGAGTTACAATGAGCAGTTCTTC. It is translated as CASSRDTSGSYNEQFF. This rearrangement joins TRBV4-2 to TRBJ2-1, with 11 bases that match TRBD2. In germline, CDR1 is LGHNA, CDR2 YNFKEQ. The CDR3 runs 16 residues. The J segment lost 4 bases and the V segment lost 4 bases, leaving 6 bases of the junction unmatched.